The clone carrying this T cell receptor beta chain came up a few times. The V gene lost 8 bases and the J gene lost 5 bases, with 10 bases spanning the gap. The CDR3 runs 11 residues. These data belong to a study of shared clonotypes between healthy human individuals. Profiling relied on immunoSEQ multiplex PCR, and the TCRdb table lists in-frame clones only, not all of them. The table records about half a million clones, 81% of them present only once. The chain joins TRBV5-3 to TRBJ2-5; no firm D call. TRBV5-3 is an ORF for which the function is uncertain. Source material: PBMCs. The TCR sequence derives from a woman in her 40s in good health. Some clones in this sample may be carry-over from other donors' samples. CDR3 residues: CASGRTETQYF. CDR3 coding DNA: TGTGCCAGTGGAAGGACGGAGACCCAGTACTTC.